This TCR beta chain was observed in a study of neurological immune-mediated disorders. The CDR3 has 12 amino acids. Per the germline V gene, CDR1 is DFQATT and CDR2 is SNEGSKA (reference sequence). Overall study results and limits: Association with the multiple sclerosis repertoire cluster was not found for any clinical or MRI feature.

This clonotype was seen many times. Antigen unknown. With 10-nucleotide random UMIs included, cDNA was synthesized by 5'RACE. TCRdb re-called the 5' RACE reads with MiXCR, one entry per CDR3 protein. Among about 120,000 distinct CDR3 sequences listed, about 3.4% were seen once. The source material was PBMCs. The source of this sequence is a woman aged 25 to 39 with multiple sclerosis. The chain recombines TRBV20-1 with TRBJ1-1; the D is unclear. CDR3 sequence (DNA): TGCAGAGCATTGGAGGCTGGCACTGAAGCTTTCTTT. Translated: CRALEAGTEAFF.